The 31 T cell receptor beta chains below come from one sample, sequenced in a study of cytomegalovirus exposure and HLA in healthy donors. The PCR was carried out with 60 Vbeta primers and 13 Jbeta primers. The repertoire was sequenced with immunoSEQ multiplex PCR; TCRdb's copy has only in-frame clones and lacks some. The sample lists around 170,000 clones, 80% seen once, with 1% in the top ten. Sequenced sample: PBMCs. These receptors originate from a woman aged 45 to 65 in good health and CMV-seropositive.

DNA of the CDR3: TGTGCCAGCAGCGTGGGGGACAGGGCCCACGAGCAGTACTTC. This translates into CASSVGDRAHEQYF. The rearrangement uses TRBV9 and TRBJ2-7; 9 bases agree with TRBD1. The V gene's germline CDR1 is SGDLS and CDR2 YYNGEE. V gave up 2 bases and J gave up 5 bases; unmatched junction bases: 5. This CDR3 has 14 residues. The variable domain in full, completed from reference TRBV9 and TRBJ2-7, reads DSGVTQTPKHLITATGQRVTLRCSPRSGDLSVYWYQQSLDQGLQFLIQYYNGEERAKGNILERFSAQQFPDLHSELNLSSLELGDSALYFCASSVGDRAHEQYFGPGTRLTVT.

This rearrangement joins TRBV6-5 to TRBJ1-2; D is possibly TRBD1 (6 bases). Trimming cost V 5 bases and J 6 bases, with 10 bases left between them. This CDR3 is 12 amino acids long. Germline CDR1 and CDR2: MNHEY and SVGAGI. The CDR3 loop is CASSKQGHGYTF. The CDR3 nucleotides read TGTGCCAGCAGTAAACAGGGACATGGCTACACCTTC.

As DNA, the CDR3 is TGTGCCAGCAGCCAAGTGGCCGTGAACACTGAAGCTTTCTTT. Its protein is CASSQVAVNTEAFF. This sequence joins TRBV4-2 and TRBJ1-1; D uncertain. V lost 1 base to trimming and J lost 0 bases, with 6 bases between them. This CDR3 comprises 14 residues. Germline V gene sequence: CDR1 LGHNA, CDR2 YNFKEQ.

V is TRBV7-2 and J is TRBJ2-7; D is perhaps TRBD1 (6 bases). Looked up from germline, CDR1 is SGHTA and CDR2 is FQGNSA. The CDR3 runs to 14 residues. V lost 1 base and J 2 bases, leaving 9 bases between the germline ends. The CDR3 nucleotides read TGTGCCAGCAGCTTAGTAACAGGGCCCTACGAGCAGTACTTC. It codes for CASSLVTGPYEQYF.

V and J are TRBV6-6 and TRBJ1-1, with 8 bases fitting TRBD1. The V gene end was trimmed by 6 bases and the J gene end by 2 bases; junction bases not matched to a gene: 5. Germline lookup yields CDR1 MNHNY and CDR2 SVGAGI (reference sequence). This CDR3 is built from 14 residues. This CDR3 is CASRTDRGNTEAFF. CDR3 DNA: TGTGCCAGCAGGACTGACAGGGGTAACACTGAAGCTTTCTTT.

J is TRBJ1-1 and V is TRBV15; no firm D call. From germline, CDR1 is LNHNV and CDR2 YYDKDF (reference sequence). V gave up 1 base and J gave up 7 bases, with 10 bases separating them. This CDR3 is built from 13 residues. This chain's CDR3 is CATSRAQEGEAFF. CDR3 coding DNA: TGTGCCACCAGCAGAGCCCAGGAGGGTGAAGCTTTCTTT.

V is TRBV28 and J is TRBJ1-2, with 8 bases fitting TRBD1. Losses at the gene ends were 7 bases for V and 5 bases for J; bases not matched to a gene: 9. Germline V gives CDR1 MDHEN, CDR2 SYDVKM. This CDR3 contains 14 residues. The CDR3 sequence is CASTLSTGVYGYTF. CDR3 DNA sequence: TGTGCCAGCACCTTATCGACAGGGGTATATGGCTACACCTTC.

This chain links TRBV2 with TRBJ1-1; tentatively, D is TRBD1 (5 bases). This CDR3 contains 13 residues. CDR1 and CDR2 from the germline V gene are SNHLY and FYNNEI. V lost 5 bases, J lost 1 base, and 8 bases lay in between. The CDR3 DNA reads as TGTGCCAGCAGTCGGGGGGGGAACACTGAAGCTTTCTTT. It yields the protein CASSRGGNTEAFF.

This sequence joins TRBV7-2 and TRBJ2-7; 10 bases fit TRBD1. V was pared by 6 bases and J by 4 bases, with 6 bases of the junction left unmatched. The germline gives CDR1 SGHTA, CDR2 FQGNSA. CDR3 size: 14 residues. The CDR3 DNA follows: TGTGCCAGCAGAAAGGGACAGGGGAGTTACGAGCAGTACTTC. It yields the protein CASRKGQGSYEQYF. Based on the CDR3 plus reference TRBV7-2 and TRBJ2-7, the full variable domain is GAGVSQSPSNKVTEKGKDVELRCDPISGHTALYWYRQSLGQGLEFLIYFQGNSAPDKSGLPSDRFSAERTGGSVSTLTIQRTQQEDSAVYLCASRKGQGSYEQYFGPGTRLTVT.

The V call is TRBV15, the J call TRBJ1-5; D gene uncertain. The CDR3 contains 15 residues. Germline-derived CDR1 and CDR2 are LNHNV and YYDKDF (reference sequence). V lost 8 bases to trimming and J lost 6 bases, with 20 bases between them. This chain's CDR3 is CATGEGRNPAQPQHF. CDR3 DNA sequence: TGTGCCACCGGTGAAGGGAGGAATCCGGCTCAGCCCCAGCATTTT.

This chain connects TRBV5-1 to TRBJ2-1, with 11 bases lining up with TRBD2. The CDR3 has 16 amino acids. V trimming: 0 bases; J trimming: 5 bases; junction bases outside the gene matches: 4. Germline V gives CDR1 SGHRS, CDR2 YFSETQ. Written as DNA, the CDR3 is TGCGCCAGCAGCTTGGGGGGACTAGCGGCCAACAATGAGCAGTTCTTC. Translated, it gives CASSLGGLAANNEQFF.

The chain couples TRBV28 to TRBJ2-6, with TRBD1 matching over 8 bases. The germline V gene encodes CDR1 MDHEN and CDR2 SYDVKM. The junction had 3 bases not matched to a gene; V was cut back by 6 bases and J by 2 bases. The CDR3 totals 15 residues. The CDR3 nucleotides are TGTGCCAGCAGCTCCAGGGGGCCTGGGGCCAACGTCCTGACTTTC. Protein: CASSSRGPGANVLTF.

The chain joins TRBV6-4 to TRBJ1-2, with D hard to call. Germline V gene data show CDR1 as MRHNA and CDR2 as SNTAGT. The length of the CDR3 is 13 residues. V was clipped by 0 bases and J by 8 bases, with 10 bases between them. The CDR3 region has the DNA TGTGCCAGCAGTGACTCGAGGGCGCGGGGCTACACCTTC. It encodes CASSDSRARGYTF.

The chain recombines TRBV28 with TRBJ2-7; D uncertain. The V gene lost 4 bases and the J gene lost 2 bases, with 6 bases spanning the gap. The CDR3 is 12 residues long. Per the germline V gene, CDR1 is MDHEN and CDR2 is SYDVKM. The CDR3 loop is CASSSVTYEQYF. The DNA for the CDR3 is TGTGCCAGCAGTTCGGTCACCTACGAGCAGTACTTC.

V is TRBV4-3 and J is TRBJ2-2; 7 bases map to TRBD1. V shed 3 bases and J 1 base; nucleotides not matched to a gene: 5. This CDR3 has 16 residues. Germline V gene data show CDR1 as LGHNA and CDR2 as YSLEER. For the CDR3, the DNA is TGCGCCAGCAGCCACGAGGGGGCAGTGAACACCGGGGAGCTGTTTTTT. Protein product: CASSHEGAVNTGELFF.

The J gene is TRBJ2-7, the V gene TRBV7-9; 8 bases line up with TRBD1. The CDR3 has 15 amino acids. Trimming took 2 bases from V and 2 from J; bases not matched to a gene: 5. Germline V gene sequence: CDR1 SEHNR, CDR2 FQNEAQ (reference sequence). The CDR3 DNA is TGTGCCAGCAGCTTACTGGGACAGGCTCCCTACGAGCAGTACTTC. Its translation is CASSLLGQAPYEQYF. The whole variable domain, remainder taken from reference TRBV7-9 and TRBJ2-7, is DTGVSQNPRHKITKRGQNVTFRCDPISEHNRLYWYRQTLGQGPEFLTYFQNEAQLEKSRLLSDRFSAERPKGSFSTLEIQRTEQGDSAMYLCASSLLGQAPYEQYFGPGTRLTVT.

This chain uses TRBV28 with TRBJ2-1, with D possibly being TRBD2 (5 bases). Germline V gene sequence: CDR1 MDHEN, CDR2 SYDVKM. The length of the CDR3 is 14 residues. Deletions cut 11 bases from V and 0 bases from J, with 14 bases between. CDR3 in DNA: TGTGCCGCTGAGGGAGCCAGCTCCTACAATGAGCAGTTCTTC. The encoded protein is CAAEGASSYNEQFF. Complete variable domain (other parts from reference TRBV28 and TRBJ2-1): DVKVTQSSRYLVKRTGEKVFLECVQDMDHENMFWYRQDPGLGLRLIYFSYDVKMKEKGDIPEGYSVSREKKERFSLILESASTNQTSMYLCAAEGASSYNEQFFGPGTRLTVL.

In this sample, this clone turned up once. This chain links TRBV7-8 with TRBJ2-7; D might be TRBD2 (5 bases). Deletions cut 2 bases from V and 7 bases from J, with 18 bases between. The CDR3 consists of 15 residues. Germline-derived CDR1 and CDR2 are SGHVS and FQNEAQ. The CDR3 sequence: CASSLRRGRGGEQYF. The CDR3 nucleotides are TGTGCCAGCAGCTTACGCAGAGGTCGGGGTGGGGAGCAGTACTTC.

This chain joins TRBV19 and TRBJ2-7; possibly TRBD1 for D (6 bases). V was trimmed by 3 bases and J by 2 bases, leaving 8 bases between them. Per germline, CDR1 LNHDA and CDR2 SQIVND (reference sequence). This CDR3 has 13 amino acids. The CDR3 is CASSIKGAYEQYF. CDR3 coding DNA: TGTGCCAGTAGTATTAAGGGGGCCTACGAGCAGTACTTC.

J is TRBJ1-3 and V is TRBV27; tentatively, D is TRBD1 (5 bases). The CDR3 extends over 14 amino acids. Germline V gene data show CDR1 as MNHEY and CDR2 as SMNVEV (reference sequence). V shed 8 bases and J shed 0 bases, with 11 bases lying between them. The CDR3 coding sequence is TGTGCCAGCCAAGACAGCATCTCTGGAAACACCATATATTTT. Its protein is CASQDSISGNTIYF.

This clone has a single count. The rearrangement links TRBV11-3 to TRBJ2-3; 9 bases match TRBD1. V lost 5 bases, J lost 7 bases, and 10 bases stayed unmatched. This CDR3 has 15 amino acids. Germline values: CDR1 SGHNT, CDR2 YENEEA. The CDR3 bases are TGTGCCAGCAGCCAAGGGGGACAGGGAAAGAATACGCAGTATTTT. The encoded protein is CASSQGGQGKNTQYF.

J is TRBJ1-3 and V is TRBV19; maybe TRBD1 (5 bases). The V end lost 4 bases, the J end lost 6 bases, and 10 bases lay between the germline ends. The CDR3 has 13 amino acids. The germline V gene encodes CDR1 LNHDA and CDR2 SQIVND (reference sequence). The CDR3, as DNA: TGTGCCAGTAGTACTCGACAGCTAAACACCATATATTTT. Protein sequence: CASSTRQLNTIYF.

The chain links TRBV19 to TRBJ1-5; D is undetermined. Germline CDR1 LNHDA, CDR2 SQIVND (reference sequence). The CDR3 runs 14 residues. Trimming took off 3 bases at V and 4 bases at J, with 10 bases between the two ends. CDR3 bases: TGTGCCAGTAGTATGAAGCAGACTAATCAGCCCCAGCATTTT. It is translated as CASSMKQTNQPQHF.

The rearrangement uses TRBV19 and TRBJ1-5; D perhaps matches TRBD1 (5 bases). Germline values: CDR1 LNHDA, CDR2 SQIVND (reference sequence). Trimming removed 4 bases at V and 4 bases at J, with 8 bases between. The CDR3 consists of 13 residues. CDR3 coding DNA: TGTGCCAGTAGTAGACAGTCAAATCAGCCCCAGCATTTT. Translating it yields CASSRQSNQPQHF.

This clone was seen only once. The gene calls are TRBV19 and TRBJ1-1; the D gene is possibly TRBD1 (6 bases). Germline lookup yields CDR1 LNHDA and CDR2 SQIVND (reference sequence). The CDR3 extends over 15 amino acids. Trimming stripped 8 bases from V and 8 bases from J, with 24 bases between. In DNA form, the CDR3 reads TGTGCCAGTTTAACAGGGAACCCCCCATCAGTGGAAGCTTTCTTT. Translating it yields CASLTGNPPSVEAFF. The entire variable domain, with the rest obtained from reference TRBV19 and TRBJ1-1, is as follows: DGGITQSPKYLFRKEGQNVTLSCEQNLNHDAMYWYRQDPGQGLRLIYYSQIVNDFQKGDIAEGYSVSREKKESFPLTVTSAQKNPTAFYLCASLTGNPPSVEAFFGQGTRLTVV.

The chain joins TRBV28 to TRBJ2-5; 9 nucleotides align to TRBD1. The DNA end lines up better with TRBJ2-7; the J call may be wrong. The CDR3 extends over 14 amino acids. From germline, CDR1 is MDHEN and CDR2 SYDVKM. The CDR3 nucleotides are TGTGCCAGCACCGCACAGGGGGCGACCTACGAGCAGTACTTC. The encoded protein is CASTAQGATYEQYF.

The rearrangement links TRBV4-3 to TRBJ1-6; D is undetermined. The CDR3 consists of 15 residues. Trimming left V 0 bases short and J 6 bases short, with 9 bases between. CDR1 LGHNA and CDR2 YSLEER come from the germline V gene. The CDR3 region has the DNA TGCGCCAGCAGCCAAGATACAGAGATTAATTCACCCCTCCACTTT. Its translation: CASSQDTEINSPLHF.

The rearrangement joins TRBV5-4 to TRBJ2-2; D may be TRBD1 (5 bases). This CDR3 comprises 16 residues. V lost 0 bases and J lost 0, with 9 bases in between. Per the germline V gene, CDR1 is SGHNT and CDR2 is YYREEE (reference sequence). The CDR3 nucleotides are TGTGCCAGCAGCTTGGCCCAAGGGGCGAACACCGGGGAGCTGTTTTTT. The encoded protein is CASSLAQGANTGELFF.

This chain joins TRBV4-3 and TRBJ2-7, with D unresolved. This CDR3 comprises 15 residues. The germline CDR1 and CDR2 sequences are LGHNA and YSLEER. V shed 0 bases and J shed 4 bases, with 13 bases lying between them. In DNA form, the CDR3 reads TGCGCCAGCAGCCAAGATCCCGGGTTTCGATACGAGCAGTACTTC. Translation gives CASSQDPGFRYEQYF.

The V call is TRBV27, the J call TRBJ2-7; a weak D match, TRBD1 (6 bases). The CDR3 covers 13 residues. Germline assignment: CDR1 MNHEY and CDR2 SMNVEV (reference sequence). The V and J ends lost 5 bases and 1 base respectively, with 9 bases between them. DNA of the CDR3: TGTGCCAGCAGTAGGACAGAGTCCTACGAGCAGTACTTC. Translated, it gives CASSRTESYEQYF.

V usage is TRBV6-1 and J usage is TRBJ1-1, with D possibly being TRBD1 (5 bases). The V gene lost 9 bases and the J gene lost 1 base, with 12 bases spanning the gap. This CDR3 has 13 amino acids. CDR1 and CDR2 (germline): MNHNS, SASEGT. The CDR3, as DNA: TGTGCCAGTGGTGGGGGGGGGAACACTGAAGCTTTCTTT. It yields the protein CASGGGGNTEAFF.